Below, 13 T cell receptor beta chains from the same sample are listed, as sequenced in a study of beta chain features in type 1 diabetes. The study reverse transcribed the entire isolated RNA, so it sequenced expressed TCRB transcripts. Sequenced by immunoSEQ multiplex PCR; TCRdb stores in-frame clones only, minus some. This sample has hundreds of thousands of clones, with more than 9.5% found just once. The sequenced sample consisted of naive CD4+ T cells from blood. The receptor set was obtained from a woman aged 25 to 39 in good health.

The CDR3 nucleotides read TGTGCCAGCAGCTTGGTCCCTTATGGCTACACCTTC. Translated: CASSLVPYGYTF. V gene TRBV5-4 combines with J gene TRBJ1-2; D ambiguous. Germline values: CDR1 SGHNT, CDR2 YYREEE (reference sequence). Trimming left V 0 bases short and J 5 bases short, with 5 bases between. CDR3 size: 12 residues.

Of note for this clone: Other DNA sequences within the sample encode an identical CDR3. The chain couples TRBV7-3 to TRBJ2-5; weak D call: TRBD1 (6 bases). There are 14 residues in the CDR3. V was pared by 1 base and J by 4 bases, with 10 bases between. Germline V lookup: CDR1 SGHTA, CDR2 FQGTGA. The CDR3 sequence: CASSLSGRGETQYF. In DNA form, the CDR3 reads TGTGCCAGCAGCTTAAGTGGCAGGGGAGAGACCCAGTACTTC.

The chain links TRBV5-1 to TRBJ2-5, with D unresolved. The germline V and J ends were trimmed by 3 bases and 2 bases, with 8 bases remaining between them. Looked up from germline, CDR1 is SGHRS and CDR2 is YFSETQ. There are 13 residues in the CDR3. The CDR3 protein is CASSSILQETQYF. The CDR3 DNA reads as TGCGCCAGCAGCTCGATTCTACAAGAGACCCAGTACTTC.

This clone occurred a few times. The V and J genes are TRBV25-1 and TRBJ2-1, with D possibly TRBD2 on 5 matching bases. Deletions cut 3 bases from V and 0 bases from J, with 18 bases between. This CDR3 spans 18 amino acids. From germline, CDR1 is MGHDK and CDR2 SYGVNS. DNA for the CDR3: TGTGCCAGCAGTGACGAAGCCGTCGGGGTAAGCTCCTACAATGAGCAGTTCTTC. It translates to CASSDEAVGVSSYNEQFF. Based on the CDR3 plus reference TRBV25-1 and TRBJ2-1, the full variable domain is EADIYQTPRYLVIGTGKKITLECSQTMGHDKMYWYQQDPGMELHLIHYSYGVNSTEKGDLSSESTVSRIRTEHFPLTLESARPSHTSQYLCASSDEAVGVSSYNEQFFGPGTRLTVL.

This clone was detected a few times. V usage is TRBV10-3 and J usage is TRBJ2-3, with D possibly TRBD2 on 5 matching bases. The ends were cut back, 2 bases at V and 1 base at J, with 13 bases in the middle. Germline CDR1 and CDR2: ENHRY and SYGVKD. The CDR3 has 16 amino acids. The CDR3 sequence: CAISEGTGRGTDTQYF. The CDR3 nucleotides are TGTGCCATCAGTGAGGGTACGGGAAGGGGCACAGATACGCAGTATTTT.

This chain joins TRBV29-1 and TRBJ2-1; 10 nucleotides align to TRBD2. CDR1 is SQVTM, CDR2 ANQGSEA, per germline. CDR3 length equals 14 residues. With 3 bases clipped from V and 9 bases from J, the junction kept 8 bases outside the gene matches. For the CDR3, the DNA is TGCAGCGTTGAGGTTCTAGCGGGAGTTGGTGAGCAGTTCTTC. It yields the protein CSVEVLAGVGEQFF.

This chain links TRBV30 with TRBJ2-5; TRBD2 matches at 8 bases. CDR3 length: 10 residues. The germline gives CDR1 GTSNPN, CDR2 SVGIG (reference sequence). The CDR3 coding sequence is TGTAGCGGGGGTCAAGAGACCCAGTACTTC. It codes for CSGGQETQYF.

This clone has a handful of counts. The DNA of the CDR3 is TGTGCCAGCAGCTTCCAATTCTCGACTAGCGGACCCTACGAGCAGTACTTC. It encodes CASSFQFSTSGPYEQYF. The V call is TRBV11-2, the J call TRBJ2-7; 9 positions match TRBD2. V was pared by 3 bases and J by 2 bases, with 11 bases of the junction left unmatched. This CDR3 has 17 amino acids. Germline lookup yields CDR1 SGHAT and CDR2 FQNNGV.

This clone has just a few counts. The chain recombines TRBV10-3 with TRBJ2-3, with 11 bases aligning to TRBD2. The CDR3 has 16 residues. Germline loops: CDR1 ENHRY, CDR2 SYGVKD. V shed 3 bases, J shed 3 bases, and the junction held 5 bases outside the gene matches. The DNA of the CDR3 is TGTGCCATCAGTGATGGAACTAGCGGGAGAACAGATACGCAGTATTTT. Translation gives CAISDGTSGRTDTQYF.

This clone showed up just a few times. The genes are TRBV7-2 and TRBJ2-1, with 9 bases lining up with TRBD1. The ends lost 4 bases at V and 3 bases at J; junction bases unmatched: 7. This CDR3 is built from 16 residues. CDR1 is SGHTA and CDR2 is FQGNSA in the germline V gene. The CDR3 DNA sequence: TGTGCCAGCAGCTCCTACAGGGGGCGCGTCTACAATGAGCAGTTCTTC. Its translation: CASSSYRGRVYNEQFF.

The chain is built from TRBV29-1 and TRBJ2-3; D perhaps matches TRBD2 (6 bases). Germline-derived CDR1 and CDR2 are SQVTM and ANQGSEA. The V end was cut by 4 bases, the J end by 2 bases, with 10 bases between. This CDR3 is 13 amino acids long. The CDR3 region is CSVVGRPTDTQYF. The CDR3 DNA reads as TGCAGCGTTGTAGGGAGGCCCACAGATACGCAGTATTTT.

The chain is built from TRBV28 and TRBJ2-7; perhaps TRBD1 as D (5 bases). This CDR3 has 14 amino acids. V lost 5 bases, J lost 2 bases, and 13 bases lay in between. Germline V gene data show CDR1 as MDHEN and CDR2 as SYDVKM. CDR3 region: CASSPTTDTYEQYF. CDR3 DNA: TGTGCCAGCAGTCCCACGACAGATACCTACGAGCAGTACTTC. Together with reference TRBV28 and TRBJ2-7, the CDR3 gives the full variable domain: DVKVTQSSRYLVKRTGEKVFLECVQDMDHENMFWYRQDPGLGLRLIYFSYDVKMKEKGDIPEGYSVSREKKERFSLILESASTNQTSMYLCASSPTTDTYEQYFGPGTRLTVT.

V is TRBV27 and J is TRBJ2-6, with D uncertain. The V gene lost 3 bases and the J gene lost 0 bases, with 15 bases spanning the gap. Per germline, CDR1 MNHEY and CDR2 SMNVEV (reference sequence). CDR3 length: 18 amino acids. The CDR3 DNA is TGTGCCAGCAGTTTGAACCTCCTTCTTAGCTCTGGGGCCAACGTCCTGACTTTC. It is translated as CASSLNLLLSSGANVLTF. Based on the CDR3 plus reference TRBV27 and TRBJ2-6, the full variable domain is EAQVTQNPRYLITVTGKKLTVTCSQNMNHEYMSWYRQDPGLGLRQIYYSMNVEVTDKGDVPEGYKVSRKEKRNFPLILESPSPNQTSLYFCASSLNLLLSSGANVLTFGAGSRLTVL.